The present T cell receptor beta chain was sequenced within a study of shared clonotypes between healthy human individuals. The CDR3 is made up of 15 amino acids. V was pared by 4 bases and J by 3 bases, with 10 bases of the junction left unmatched. Germline V gives CDR1 SGHRS, CDR2 YFSETQ. For this clone: What it binds is unknown.

Study-level points and caveats: It was observed that roughly 5.1% of naive CD4 clonotypes were shared across a handful of donors. The generation probabilities recorded for non-shared clonotypes fell below those of clonotypes shared by all four donors.

The method was immunoSEQ multiplex PCR; TCRdb's version includes in-frame clones alone and lacks a portion of them. The table includes over 700,000 clones, over 60% detected once. The source material was memory CD4+ T cells sorted from blood. Subset given: CD45RA-negative fraction. The rearrangement uses TRBV5-1 and TRBJ2-7, with 7 bases aligning to TRBD2. This clonotype originated in a woman aged 25 to 39 in good health. In nucleotides, the CDR3 is TGCGCCAGCAGCCCTTTTAAAGCGGGAAACTACGAGCAGTACTTC. Translating it yields CASSPFKAGNYEQYF.